Listed below are T cell receptor beta chains from one sample, sequenced in a study of glioma-infiltrating T cells. TCRdb called the multiplex PCR reads again in MiXCR, with one record for every CDR3 protein. The sample shows some 150,000 distinct CDR3 sequences, approximately 40% of them seen only once. Material for sequencing was glioma tissue, nonneoplastic brain tissue, or PBMCs (not recorded which). These receptor sequences come from a human donor with low-grade glioma or glioblastoma, undergoing nonglioma brain surgery, or in good health (not recorded which). Each CDR3 is given with its conserved first and last residue. D genes are given only for firm matches.

d_call	v_call	j_call	cdr3_aa
TRBD1	TRBV12-3/TRBV12-4	TRBJ1-3	CASSSDRVGNTIYF
TRBD2	TRBV6-2/TRBV6-3	TRBJ2-5	CASSYGAGEKETQYF
NA	TRBV11-2	TRBJ2-3	CASSLVTGNTDTQYF
TRBD2	TRBV3-1	TRBJ2-5	CASSQDWASGRQTQYF
TRBD1	TRBV5-1	TRBJ2-1	CASSSLVPGQGFYNEQFF
NA	TRBV20-1	TRBJ2-1	CSAPRPATNEQFF
NA	TRBV20-1	TRBJ2-4	CSGRSVLGDIQYF
NA	TRBV6-5	TRBJ2-7	CASSPGASGEQYF
NA	TRBV20-1	TRBJ1-2	CSAGSALGNDYGYTF
NA	TRBV4-1	TRBJ2-5	CASSQGAETAQYF
NA	TRBV7-3	TRBJ2-3	CASSSEGDTQYF
NA	TRBV27	TRBJ2-7	CASGKYSYEQYF
NA	TRBV7-2	TRBJ2-3	CASSPPGHTQYF
TRBD1	TRBV6-1	TRBJ1-5	CASSRDSYSNQPQHF
NA	TRBV6-2/TRBV6-3	TRBJ2-2	CASSYSVSRAGTGELFF
NA	TRBV4-3	TRBJ1-1	CASSQDMGNTEAFF
TRBD1	TRBV20-1	TRBJ2-3	CSAPPGQGSTDTQYF
NA	TRBV11-1	TRBJ2-2	CASSLAATTITGELFF
TRBD2	TRBV20-1	TRBJ2-7	CSAQRESHEQYF
NA	TRBV6-1	TRBJ2-4	CASSPTTSQNIQYF
TRBD1	TRBV6-2/TRBV6-3	TRBJ1-5	CASSFTGEGQPQHF
TRBD2	TRBV4-2	TRBJ2-5	CASSQASGQETQYF
NA	TRBV20-1	TRBJ1-3	CSARASDGDSGNTIYF
TRBD1	TRBV7-9	TRBJ1-1	CASSIQGGNTEAFF
NA	TRBV6-2/TRBV6-3	TRBJ1-1	CASSYSSYAEAFF
TRBD1	TRBV20-1	TRBJ1-5	CSARWGTGNQPQHF
NA	TRBV25-1	TRBJ1-1	CASSQSRGTEAFF
NA	TRBV24-1	TRBJ1-5	CATSDSQGSSNQPRHF
NA	TRBV27	TRBJ2-3	CASSFRVYTDTQYF
TRBD1	TRBV6-1	TRBJ1-2	CASSEAYGTGTYTF
NA	TRBV4-1	TRBJ2-7	CASSQGTSRSYEQYF
TRBD2	TRBV6-6	TRBJ2-1	CASSLEGLAAYNEQFF
NA	TRBV6-1	TRBJ1-1	CASMEVEEAFF
TRBD1	TRBV6-1	TRBJ1-2	CASSGDRYAYGYTF
NA	TRBV12-3/TRBV12-4	TRBJ1-5	CASRWDSQPQHF
TRBD1	TRBV2	TRBJ1-2	CASSFDREYGYTF
NA	TRBV19	TRBJ2-5	CASSISSEETQYF
NA	TRBV12-3/TRBV12-4	TRBJ1-2	CASTDREVPNYGYTF
NA	TRBV5-4	TRBJ2-1	CASSIGTPRSYNEQFF
NA	TRBV6-1	TRBJ2-1	CATQSGIDYNEQFF
NA	TRBV6-2/TRBV6-3	TRBJ2-1	CASSYRGRDSANEQFF